This is a list of T cell receptor beta chains from one sample in a study of T cells in Graves' hyperthyroidism and ophthalmopathy. MiXCR, applied by TCRdb to the multiplex PCR reads, yields one record per CDR3 protein. The sample has about 270,000 distinct CDR3 sequences, around 22% seen once; the top ten hold 64%. The sequenced sample was blood. The receptors were sampled from a man aged 25 to 40 with Graves' ophthalmopathy. The CDR3 runs from the conserved cysteine through the conserved F or W. The D gene is left open where the match is weak. Only some rows state a clone size, as once, few, many or a class for expanded clones.

>TRBV6-6|TRBJ2-7|many|TRBD1
TGTGCCAGCAGTTACGGACAGGACCCCACCTACGAGCAGTACTTC
CASSYGQDPTYEQYF
>TRBV12-3/TRBV12-4|TRBJ2-7|many|NA
TGTGCCAGCAGTCTCTTTTTTACGGAGGAGCAGTACTTC
CASSLFFTEEQYF
>TRBV19|TRBJ2-1|once|NA
TGTGCCAGTAGTATTAGGGACCGATCCTACAATGAGCAGTTCTTC
CASSIRDRSYNEQFF
>TRBV4-2|TRBJ2-7|NA|TRBD2
TGTGCCAGCAGCCAAGATGGGAGGGACGCCCCCTACGAGCAGTACTTC
CASSQDGRDAPYEQYF
>TRBV19|TRBJ1-1|NA|NA
TGTGCCAGTAGTGGGGTTACGATGAACACTGAAGCTTTCTTT
CASSGVTMNTEAFF
>TRBV20-1|TRBJ2-7|NA|TRBD2
TGCAGTGCCGGGACTAACATTGGGCAGTACTTC
CSAGTNIGQYF
>TRBV5-5|TRBJ2-3|many|NA
TGTGCCAGCAGTTTCGAGGGATACACAGATACGCAGTATTTT
CASSFEGYTDTQYF
>TRBV27|TRBJ1-3|few|NA
TGTGCCAGCAGTGGGAGAGACTCTGGAAACACCATATATTTT
CASSGRDSGNTIYF
>TRBV6-5|TRBJ2-5|NA|TRBD1
TGTGCCAGCAGTTCCACCACAGGGGTAGGGGAGACCCAGTACTTC
CASSSTTGVGETQYF
>TRBV12-3/TRBV12-4|TRBJ2-7|many|TRBD1
TGTGCCAGCAGTCCCGGACAGGGGAAGCAGTACTTC
CASSPGQGKQYF
>TRBV12-3/TRBV12-4|TRBJ1-2|few|NA
TGTGCCAGCAGTTTCGGGGGGGGAGGCTACACCTTC
CASSFGGGGYTF
>TRBV3-1|TRBJ2-1|many|TRBD1
TGTGCCAGCAGCCAAGTTCGGACAGGGGGTCACAATGAGCAGTTCTTC
CASSQVRTGGHNEQFF
>TRBV20-1|TRBJ2-7|NA|NA
TGCAGTGCTAGAGATGGGCGGGGGCTCTCCTACGAGCAGTACTTC
CSARDGRGLSYEQYF
>TRBV24-1|TRBJ1-2|NA|NA
TGTGCCACCAGTGATTTAGGGCGGAACTATGGCTACACCTTC
CATSDLGRNYGYTF
>TRBV28|TRBJ2-3|NA|NA
TGTGCCAGCAGTTTATCCCAGGGGCGCACAGATACGCAGTATTTT
CASSLSQGRTDTQYF
>TRBV20-1|TRBJ2-1|few|TRBD2
TGCAGTGCTCCAACTAGCGGGTTTTACAATGAGCAGTTCTTC
CSAPTSGFYNEQFF
>TRBV30|TRBJ2-3|many|TRBD2
TGTGCCTGGGATCCTACTCGGACTAGCGGGATGAGAGATACGCAGTATTTT
CAWDPTRTSGMRDTQYF
>TRBV7-3|TRBJ2-2|NA|NA
TGTGCCAGCAGCTTAGGGTACCCGGCTAGGGAGCTGTTTTTT
CASSLGYPARELFF
>TRBV20-1|TRBJ2-1|few|TRBD1
TGCAGTGCTGGGACAGGGAAGAGCTCCTACAATGAGCAGTTCTTC
CSAGTGKSSYNEQFF
>TRBV5-1|TRBJ2-1|many|TRBD1
TGCGCCAGCAGCTTGGCCGCAGGGGGAAACTACAATGAGCAGTTCTTC
CASSLAAGGNYNEQFF
>TRBV6-1|TRBJ2-7|NA|NA
TGTGCCAGCAGTTATACTAGTGGGTACGAGCAGTACTTC
CASSYTSGYEQYF
>TRBV20-1|TRBJ1-2|NA|TRBD1
TGCAGTGCTAGGCAGGGGGCCAACTATGGCTACACCTTC
CSARQGANYGYTF
>TRBV15|TRBJ1-1|NA|NA
TGTGCCACCAGCCAAGAAGAGACTGAAGCTTTCTTT
CATSQEETEAFF
>TRBV5-1|TRBJ2-3|many|TRBD1
TGCGCCAGCGGGACAGACCGCACAGATACGCAGTATTTT
CASGTDRTDTQYF
>TRBV12-3/TRBV12-4|TRBJ2-7|NA|TRBD1
TGTGCCAGCAGAGAGGGACAGGGGTCCTACGAGCAGTACTTC
CASREGQGSYEQYF
>TRBV5-6|TRBJ1-5|NA|NA
TGTGCCAGCAACAACCCTCCCCCCCCAGCTACGGATCAGCCCCAGCATTTT
CASNNPPPPATDQPQHF
>TRBV28|TRBJ2-7|few|TRBD2
TGTGCCAGCAGTTCCTCCGGGACTAGCAGCTACGAGCAGTACTTC
CASSSSGTSSYEQYF
>TRBV20-1|TRBJ2-7|NA|TRBD2
TGCAGTGCTAGAGGAGGCGGGAGGACGTCCTACGAGCAGTACTTC
CSARGGGRTSYEQYF
>TRBV19|TRBJ2-1|NA|TRBD1
TGTGCCAGTAGTATAGGGGACAGGGGGCCTTGGAATGAGCAGTTCTTC
CASSIGDRGPWNEQFF
>TRBV12-3/TRBV12-4|TRBJ1-1|many|TRBD1
TGTGCCAGCAGTAGACCGACAGGGTTTTTTACTGAAGCTTTCTTT
CASSRPTGFFTEAFF